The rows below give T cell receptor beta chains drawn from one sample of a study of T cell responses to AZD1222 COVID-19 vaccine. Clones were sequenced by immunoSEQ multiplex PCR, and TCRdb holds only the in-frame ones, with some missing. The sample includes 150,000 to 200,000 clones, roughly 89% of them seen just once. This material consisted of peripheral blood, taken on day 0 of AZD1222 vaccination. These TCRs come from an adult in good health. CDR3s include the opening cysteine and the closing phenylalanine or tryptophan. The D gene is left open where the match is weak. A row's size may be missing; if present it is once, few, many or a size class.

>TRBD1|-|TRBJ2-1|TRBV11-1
TGTGCCAGCACCTACGGGGACAGGAAAAGAAATGAGCAGTTCTTC
CASTYGDRKRNEQFF
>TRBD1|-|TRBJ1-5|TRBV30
TGTGCCTGGAGTGGGGGACAGGGGTTCGGACAGCCCCAGCATTTT
CAWSGGQGFGQPQHF
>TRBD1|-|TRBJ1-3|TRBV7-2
TGTGCCAGCAGCTTAGATCGGCAGGGGGCGGACACCATATATTTT
CASSLDRQGADTIYF
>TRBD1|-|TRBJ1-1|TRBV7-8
TGTGCCAGCAGCATACAGGGGGCAGGGGACACTGAAGCTTTCTTT
CASSIQGAGDTEAFF
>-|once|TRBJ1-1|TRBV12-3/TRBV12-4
TGTGCCAGCAGTCCACGACCAAACACTGAAGCTTTCTTT
CASSPRPNTEAFF
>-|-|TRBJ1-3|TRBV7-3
TGTGCCAGCAGCTTAAGGTGGCAGCGCTCTGGAAACACCATATATTTT
CASSLRWQRSGNTIYF
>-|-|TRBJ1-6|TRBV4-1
TGCGCCAGCAACCCCGGGGGCTCCTATAATTCACCCCTCCACTTT
CASNPGGSYNSPLHF
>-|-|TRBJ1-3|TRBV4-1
TGCGCCAGCAGAGGTCTGGGGGAGGCAGGAAACACCATATATTTT
CASRGLGEAGNTIYF
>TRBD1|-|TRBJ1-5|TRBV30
TGTGCCTGGAGTCTCAACTTACAGGGGGGCCAGCCCCAGCATTTT
CAWSLNLQGGQPQHF
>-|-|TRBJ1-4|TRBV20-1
TGCAGTGTATATCATAATGAAAAACTGTTTTTT
CSVYHNEKLFF
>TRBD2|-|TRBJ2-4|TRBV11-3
TGTGCCAGCAGCTTAGTGGGAGGCCTAGCGGAAGCCAAAAACATTCAGTACTTC
CASSLVGGLAEAKNIQYF
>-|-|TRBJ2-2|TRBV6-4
TGTGCCAGCAGTACCAGGGGCGAGCGTGACACCGGGGAGCTGTTTTTT
CASSTRGERDTGELFF
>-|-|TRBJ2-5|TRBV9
TGTGCCAGCAACCGAGATGGGGAGACCCAGTACTTC
CASNRDGETQYF
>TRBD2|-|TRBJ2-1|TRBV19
TGTGCCAGTAGTACCCAGGGACTAGCGGGAGGAAATGAGCAGTTCTTC
CASSTQGLAGGNEQFF
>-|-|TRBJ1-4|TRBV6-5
TGTGCCAGCAGAAGGGACGCAACTAATGAAAAACTGTTTTTT
CASRRDATNEKLFF
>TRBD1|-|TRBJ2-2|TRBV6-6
TGTGCCAGCAGGGACAGGGACACCGGGGAGCTGTTTTTT
CASRDRDTGELFF
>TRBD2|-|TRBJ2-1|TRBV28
TGTGCCAGCAACCCCGCGGGGGGGGACAATGAGCAGTTCTTC
CASNPAGGDNEQFF
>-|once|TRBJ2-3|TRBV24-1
TGTGCCACCAGTGATCAGGACACCGTAGATACGCAGTATTTT
CATSDQDTVDTQYF
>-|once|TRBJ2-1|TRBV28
TGTGCCAGCAGCGTGGGACTTCGACTCTCCTACAATGAGCAGTTCTTC
CASSVGLRLSYNEQFF
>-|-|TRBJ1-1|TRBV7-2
TGTGCCAGCAGCGAGATAGATGATGAAGCTTTCTTT
CASSEIDDEAFF
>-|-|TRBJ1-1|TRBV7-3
TGTGCCAGCAGCTTAAGGTTTAGCACTGAAGCTTTCTTT
CASSLRFSTEAFF
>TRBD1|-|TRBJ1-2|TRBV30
TGTGCCTGCATACGGACAGGGGGCGGCTACACCTTC
CACIRTGGGYTF
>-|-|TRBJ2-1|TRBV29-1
TGCAGCGTTGAGGGGCCCAGCTCCTACAATGAGCAGTTCTTC
CSVEGPSSYNEQFF
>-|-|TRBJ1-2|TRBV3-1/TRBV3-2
TGTGCCAGCAGCCCTGTCGTAGGAGGATCCCATGGCTACACCTTC
CASSPVVGGSHGYTF
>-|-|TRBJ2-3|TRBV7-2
TGTGCCAGCAGCTTAGCACAGCTCTCTAGCACAGATACGCAGTATTTT
CASSLAQLSSTDTQYF
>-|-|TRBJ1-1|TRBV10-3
TGTGCCATCAGTCCCGGGACGTTGGAAGCTTTCTTT
CAISPGTLEAFF
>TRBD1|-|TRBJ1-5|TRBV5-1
TGCGCCAGCAGCGAGGGACAGGTCTCGGGTCAGCCCCAGCATTTT
CASSEGQVSGQPQHF
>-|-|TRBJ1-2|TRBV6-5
TGTGCCAGCAGCAAAGATTTTAACTATGGCTACACCTTC
CASSKDFNYGYTF
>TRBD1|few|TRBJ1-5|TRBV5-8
TGTGCCAGCAGTATCGACAGGGCGGGTCAGCCCCAGCATTTT
CASSIDRAGQPQHF
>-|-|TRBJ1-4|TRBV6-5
TGTGCCAGCAGTCCTAGGGGTCTCTGGGAAAAACTGTTTTTT
CASSPRGLWEKLFF
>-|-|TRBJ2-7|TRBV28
TGTGCCAGCAGCCCGTCCGGGACTCGCAACGAGCAGTACTTC
CASSPSGTRNEQYF
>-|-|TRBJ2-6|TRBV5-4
TGTGCCAGCAGCCCCCCCGGGGGATCCTTCACCTCTGGGGCCAACGTCCTGACTTTC
CASSPPGGSFTSGANVLTF
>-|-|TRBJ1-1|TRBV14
TGTGCCAGCAGCCAAGATCTGGTGGGGACTGAAGCTTTCTTT
CASSQDLVGTEAFF
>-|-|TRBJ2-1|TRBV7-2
TGTGCCAGCAGCTTAGATGGAGTTTTTGAGCAGTTCTTC
CASSLDGVFEQFF
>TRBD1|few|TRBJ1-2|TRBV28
TGTGCCAGCAGTTCGACAGGGAACTATGGCTACACCTTC
CASSSTGNYGYTF
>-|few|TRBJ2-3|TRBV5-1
TGCGCCAGCAGCTGGGGGGCGCAAGATACGCAGTATTTT
CASSWGAQDTQYF
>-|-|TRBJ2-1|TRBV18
TGTGCCAGCTCACGGGGGGACCCCTCCTACAATGAGCAGTTCTTC
CASSRGDPSYNEQFF
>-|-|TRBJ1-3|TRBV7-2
TGTGCCAGCAGCTCCAGTAGTATCTCCGGAAACACCATATATTTT
CASSSSSISGNTIYF
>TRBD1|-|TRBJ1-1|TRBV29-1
TGCAGCGTTGGACAGGACAGGAGTGAAGCTTTCTTT
CSVGQDRSEAFF
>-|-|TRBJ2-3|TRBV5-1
TGCGCCAGCAGTTTTACCAGGGGCAGCACAGATACGCAGTATTTT
CASSFTRGSTDTQYF
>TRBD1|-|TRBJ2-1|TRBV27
TGTGCCATCCGAAGACAGGGGGCGGATAATGAGCAGTTCTTC
CAIRRQGADNEQFF
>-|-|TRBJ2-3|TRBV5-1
TGCGCCAGCAGCTTGGCGGGGAGTTCGGGACATACGCAGTATTTT
CASSLAGSSGHTQYF
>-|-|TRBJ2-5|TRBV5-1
TGCGCCAGCAGCTTGTCCGGGGTTGGGGAGACCCAGTACTTC
CASSLSGVGETQYF
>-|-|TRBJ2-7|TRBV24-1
TGTGCCACCAGTGATGCGAGCGGCTACGAGCAGTACTTC
CATSDASGYEQYF
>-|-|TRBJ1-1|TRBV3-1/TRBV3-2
TGTGCCAGCAGCCGTCAGGAGAACACTGAAGCTTTCTTT
CASSRQENTEAFF
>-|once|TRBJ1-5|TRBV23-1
TGCGCCAGCAGTCACCCCGACGTGAATAATCAGCCCCAGCATTTT
CASSHPDVNNQPQHF